The next 19 T cell receptor beta chains were all read from a single sample in a study of T cells in Graves' hyperthyroidism and ophthalmopathy. Regions amplified from RNA transcripts were the TCR beta CDR3 regions. TCR CDR3 underwent first-round RT-PCR with the HTBI primer set. In TCRdb, the multiplex PCR reads were re-called with MiXCR into one record per CDR3 protein. This table has around 600,000 distinct CDR3 sequences, approximately 14% appearing once. The material sequenced was blood. All receptors derive from a woman between 50 and 59 years old with Graves' ophthalmopathy.

The V gene is TRBV4-1, the J gene TRBJ2-2; 8 bases agree with TRBD1. Looked up from germline, CDR1 is MGHRA and CDR2 is YSYEKL. The V gene end was trimmed by 2 bases and the J gene end by 3 bases; junction bases not matched to a gene: 5. The CDR3 spans 16 residues. For the CDR3, the DNA is TGCGCCAGCAGCCAACCGGACAGGGCCTACACCGGGGAGCTGTTTTTT. Translation gives CASSQPDRAYTGELFF.

This clonotype was counted only a few times. The J gene is TRBJ1-6, the V gene TRBV7-2; unclear D gene. The V end lost 8 bases, the J end lost 9 bases, and 23 bases lay between the germline ends. The CDR3 extends over 16 amino acids. Per germline, CDR1 SGHTA and CDR2 FQGNSA. CDR3 residues: CASGVVENLIGSPLHF. CDR3 DNA: TGTGCCAGCGGAGTCGTGGAAAACCTAATAGGTTCACCCCTCCACTTT. Full variable domain (missing parts from reference TRBV7-2 and TRBJ1-6): GAGVSQSPSNKVTEKGKDVELRCDPISGHTALYWYRQSLGQGLEFLIYFQGNSAPDKSGLPSDRFSAERTGGSVSTLTIQRTQQEDSAVYLCASGVVENLIGSPLHFGNGTRLTVT.

This clonotype has at least ten counts. The J gene is TRBJ1-5, the V gene TRBV10-3, with D possibly being TRBD1 (6 bases). The germline V gene has CDR1 ENHRY and CDR2 SYGVKD. CDR3 size: 14 residues. The V and J ends lost 6 bases and 0 bases respectively, with 9 bases between them. CDR3 amino acids: CAISPGDSNQPQHF. The CDR3 region has the DNA TGTGCCATCAGCCCAGGGGATAGCAATCAGCCCCAGCATTTT.

The V call is TRBV19, the J call TRBJ1-1, with 11 nucleotides matching TRBD1. V lost 4 bases to trimming and J lost 6 bases; unmatched junction nucleotides: 13. This CDR3 is built from 17 residues. The germline CDR1 and CDR2 sequences are LNHDA and SQIVND (reference sequence). CDR3 region: CASSTIGTGGFHAEAFF. CDR3 coding DNA: TGTGCCAGTAGTACAATCGGGACAGGGGGTTTTCATGCTGAAGCTTTCTTT.

At least ten counts were recorded for this clonotype. The chain combines TRBV7-9 with TRBJ2-1; D is perhaps TRBD1 (5 bases). This CDR3 is built from 16 residues. V gave up 5 bases and J gave up 0 bases, with 14 bases separating them. Germline V gene data show CDR1 as SEHNR and CDR2 as FQNEAQ (reference sequence). The CDR3 sequence is CASSLLDISSYNEQFF. For the CDR3, the DNA is TGTGCCAGCAGCCTTCTGGACATAAGCTCCTACAATGAGCAGTTCTTC.

CDR3 nucleotide sequence: TGTGCCAGCAGTGAGAGACTAGCGGGGCTACTCAATGAGCAGTTCTTC. It is translated as CASSERLAGLLNEQFF. The V call is TRBV6-1, the J call TRBJ2-1; 11 nucleotides match TRBD2. J gave up 6 bases and V 3 bases, and 7 bases lay outside the gene matches. Germline lookup yields CDR1 MNHNS and CDR2 SASEGT. This CDR3 spans 16 amino acids.

V and J are TRBV28 and TRBJ2-4; the D is unclear. V gave up 5 bases and J gave up 0 bases, with 20 bases separating them. The CDR3 has 18 residues. Germline-derived CDR1 and CDR2 are MDHEN and SYDVKM. CDR3 coding DNA: TGTGCCAGCAGTCCCTACCTTCGAGGCACTCTAGCCAAAAACATTCAGTACTTC. Its protein product is CASSPYLRGTLAKNIQYF.

This clonotype was seen many times. This chain joins TRBV3-1 and TRBJ2-1; the match to TRBD2 covers 12 bases. The CDR3 totals 14 residues. The germline gives CDR1 LGHDT, CDR2 YNNKEL (reference sequence). Trimming cost V 7 bases and J 9 bases; bases outside gene matches: 7. DNA of the CDR3: TGTGCCAGCACCCCGGGACTAGCGGGTTTTGAGCAGTTCTTC. It is translated as CASTPGLAGFEQFF.

This clonotype occurred a few times. This rearrangement joins TRBV11-1 to TRBJ1-3; the D is unclear. Germline CDR1 is SGHAT and CDR2 is FQDESV (reference sequence). The V end lost 3 bases, the J end lost 5 bases, and 20 bases lay between the germline ends. The CDR3 is 17 residues long. CDR3 in DNA: TGTGCCAGCAGCTTGGCGTCGGGCGGAGGAGGCAGAAACACCATATATTTT. Translated, it gives CASSLASGGGGRNTIYF.

This clonotype showed up many times. The chain employs TRBV20-1 and TRBJ1-5, with 10 nucleotides matching TRBD1. Germline CDR1 is DFQATT and CDR2 is SNEGSKA (reference sequence). The CDR3 has 17 amino acids. Trimming at V came to 6 bases and at J to 1 base, leaving 12 bases not matched to a gene. For the CDR3, the DNA is TGCAGTGCCAGATCCGGGACAGGGGTGGGCAGCAATCAGCCCCAGCATTTT. Translation: CSARSGTGVGSNQPQHF.

This clonotype was recorded at least ten times. This chain connects TRBV5-1 to TRBJ1-1; D is possibly TRBD1 (5 bases). Trimming removed 6 bases from V and 2 bases from J, with 14 bases in between. Germline V gene sequence: CDR1 SGHRS, CDR2 YFSETQ. The CDR3 length is 14 residues. The CDR3 is CASTRDGSNTEAFF. In nucleotides, the CDR3 is TGCGCCAGCACCCGGGACGGCTCTAACACTGAAGCTTTCTTT.

This clonotype was observed many times. CDR3 nucleotide sequence: TGTGCCAGCAGCGTAATAGCGGGCCTCAGCAATGAGCAGTTCTTC. Its protein is CASSVIAGLSNEQFF. V is TRBV7-3 and J is TRBJ2-1; 7 nucleotides align to TRBD2. V gave up 5 bases and J gave up 6 bases; unmatched junction bases: 10. The germline V gene encodes CDR1 SGHTA and CDR2 FQGTGA. This CDR3 spans 15 amino acids.

This clonotype was counted at least ten times. The V and J genes are TRBV28 and TRBJ2-3; tentatively, D is TRBD2 (6 bases). The CDR3 covers 15 residues. From germline, CDR1 is MDHEN and CDR2 SYDVKM. Trimming removed 5 bases from V and 2 bases from J, with 14 bases in between. CDR3 region: CASSIKGLFTDTQYF. Here the CDR3 DNA reads TGTGCCAGCAGTATAAAAGGACTATTCACAGATACGCAGTATTTT.

Ten or more counts support this clonotype. The chain couples TRBV24-1 to TRBJ2-1, with a tentative D call TRBD1 (6 bases). Looked up from germline, CDR1 is KGHDR and CDR2 is SFDVKD. The germline V and J ends were trimmed by 2 bases and 5 bases, with 18 bases remaining between them. The CDR3 spans 17 residues. CDR3 sequence: CATSDSLIQGRDNEQFF. Written as DNA, the CDR3 is TGTGCCACCAGTGATTCGCTAATACAGGGCCGAGACAATGAGCAGTTCTTC.

This clonotype was seen repeatedly, ten times or more. This chain links TRBV28 with TRBJ2-2; no definite D call. V lost 3 bases, J lost 4 bases, and 9 bases lay in between. Germline CDR1 MDHEN, CDR2 SYDVKM. CDR3 size: 14 residues. This chain's CDR3 is CASSLRPFTGELFF. The CDR3, as DNA: TGTGCCAGCAGTTTGCGGCCGTTCACCGGGGAGCTGTTTTTT. The whole variable domain, filled in from reference TRBV28 and TRBJ2-2, reads DVKVTQSSRYLVKRTGEKVFLECVQDMDHENMFWYRQDPGLGLRLIYFSYDVKMKEKGDIPEGYSVSREKKERFSLILESASTNQTSMYLCASSLRPFTGELFFGEGSRLTVL.

The sample holds many counts of this clonotype. This chain links TRBV7-2 with TRBJ2-7; D perhaps matches TRBD1 (6 bases). The CDR3 sequence is 14 residues long. CDR1 is SGHTA, CDR2 FQGNSA, per germline. Trimming shortened V by 1 base and J by 5 bases, and 12 bases separated the two germline ends. CDR3 DNA: TGTGCCAGCAGCTTAGTTGTGGGGGCGGACGAGCAGTACTTC. It specifies CASSLVVGADEQYF.

This clonotype appeared many times. The chain is built from TRBV20-1 and TRBJ1-1, with a possible D match to TRBD1 (6 bases). The CDR3 is made up of 11 amino acids. CDR1 DFQATT and CDR2 SNEGSKA come from the germline V gene (reference sequence). V was pared by 6 bases and J by 4 bases, with 9 bases between. The CDR3 DNA follows: TGCAGTGCCAGACAGGTCACTGAAGCTTTCTTT. It yields the protein CSARQVTEAFF.

Many counts were recorded for this clonotype. The chain couples TRBV5-6 to TRBJ1-2; the match to TRBD1 covers 9 bases. This CDR3 region has 14 residues. Germline V CDR1 and CDR2: SGHDT, YYEEEE. Losses at the gene ends were 6 bases for V and 8 bases for J; bases not matched to a gene: 11. In DNA, the CDR3 is TGTGCCAGCAAAAAAGCCGGGACAGGGAGAGGCTACACCTTC. It encodes CASKKAGTGRGYTF.

V usage is TRBV11-2 and J usage is TRBJ2-2; TRBD2 aligns across 9 bases. The germline gives CDR1 SGHAT, CDR2 FQNNGV. The CDR3 is 18 residues long. The trim removed 3 bases at V and 1 base at J, leaving 9 bases unmatched. The chain's CDR3 is CASSFWAGGPMNTGELFF. The CDR3 nucleotides read TGTGCCAGCAGCTTCTGGGCGGGAGGGCCGATGAACACCGGGGAGCTGTTTTTT.